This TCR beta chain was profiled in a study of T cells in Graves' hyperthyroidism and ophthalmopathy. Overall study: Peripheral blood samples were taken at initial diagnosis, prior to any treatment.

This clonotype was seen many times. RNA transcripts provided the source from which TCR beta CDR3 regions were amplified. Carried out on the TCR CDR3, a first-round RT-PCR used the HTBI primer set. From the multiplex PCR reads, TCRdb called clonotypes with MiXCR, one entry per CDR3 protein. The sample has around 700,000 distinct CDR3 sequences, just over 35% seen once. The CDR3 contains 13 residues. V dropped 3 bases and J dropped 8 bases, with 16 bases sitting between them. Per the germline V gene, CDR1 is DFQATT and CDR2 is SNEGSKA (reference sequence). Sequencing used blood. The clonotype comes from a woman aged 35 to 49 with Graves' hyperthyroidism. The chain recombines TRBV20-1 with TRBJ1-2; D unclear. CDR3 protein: CSASMQPQGGYTF. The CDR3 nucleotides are TGCAGTGCTAGTATGCAGCCTCAAGGAGGCTACACCTTC.